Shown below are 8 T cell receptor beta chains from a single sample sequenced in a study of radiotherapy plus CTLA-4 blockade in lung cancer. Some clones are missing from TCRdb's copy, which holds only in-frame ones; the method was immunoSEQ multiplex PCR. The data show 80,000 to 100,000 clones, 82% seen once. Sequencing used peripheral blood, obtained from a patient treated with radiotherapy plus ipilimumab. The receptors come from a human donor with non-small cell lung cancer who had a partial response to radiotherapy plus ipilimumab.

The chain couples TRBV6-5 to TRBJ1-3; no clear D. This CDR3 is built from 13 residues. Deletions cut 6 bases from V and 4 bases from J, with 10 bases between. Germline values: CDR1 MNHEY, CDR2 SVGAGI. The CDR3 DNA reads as TGTGCCAGCAGCGGACTCGCGGGAAACACCATATATTTT. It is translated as CASSGLAGNTIYF.

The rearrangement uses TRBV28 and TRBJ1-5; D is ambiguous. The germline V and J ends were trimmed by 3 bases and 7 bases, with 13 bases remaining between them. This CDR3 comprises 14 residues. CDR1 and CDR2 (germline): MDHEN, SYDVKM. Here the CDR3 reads CASSLSRSGQPQHF. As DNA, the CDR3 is TGTGCCAGCAGTTTGTCCAGGTCGGGACAGCCCCAGCATTTT.

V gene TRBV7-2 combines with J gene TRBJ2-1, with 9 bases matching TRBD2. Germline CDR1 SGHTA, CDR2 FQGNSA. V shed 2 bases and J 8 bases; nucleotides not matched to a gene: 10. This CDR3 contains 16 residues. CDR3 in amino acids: CASSLMRLAGRYEQFF. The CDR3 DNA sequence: TGTGCCAGCAGCTTAATGCGCCTAGCGGGACGGTATGAGCAGTTCTTC.

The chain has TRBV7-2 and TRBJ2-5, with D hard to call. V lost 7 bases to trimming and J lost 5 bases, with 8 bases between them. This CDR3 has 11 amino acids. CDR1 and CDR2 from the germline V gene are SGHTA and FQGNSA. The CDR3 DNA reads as TGTGCCAGCACCCCCGGGGAGACCCAGTACTTC. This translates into CASTPGETQYF.

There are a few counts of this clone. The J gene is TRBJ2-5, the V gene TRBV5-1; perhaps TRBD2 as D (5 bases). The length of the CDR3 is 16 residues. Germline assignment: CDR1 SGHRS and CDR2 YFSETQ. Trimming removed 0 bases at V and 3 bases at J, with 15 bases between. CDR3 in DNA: TGCGCCAGCAGCTTGGATCGGGCGCCCGGGGAAGAGACCCAGTACTTC. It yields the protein CASSLDRAPGEETQYF.

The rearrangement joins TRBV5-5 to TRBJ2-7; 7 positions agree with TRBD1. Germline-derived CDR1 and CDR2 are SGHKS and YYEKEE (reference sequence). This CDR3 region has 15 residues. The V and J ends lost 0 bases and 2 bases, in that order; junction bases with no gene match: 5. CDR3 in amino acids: CASSLAPGGTYEQYF. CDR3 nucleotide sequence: TGTGCCAGCAGCTTGGCCCCAGGGGGTACCTACGAGCAGTACTTC.

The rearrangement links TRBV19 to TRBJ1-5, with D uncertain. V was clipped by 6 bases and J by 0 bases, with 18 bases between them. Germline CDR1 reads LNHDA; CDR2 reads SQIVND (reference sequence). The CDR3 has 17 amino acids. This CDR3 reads CASSSSDGIYSNQPQHF. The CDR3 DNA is TGTGCCAGTAGCTCAAGCGACGGAATTTATAGCAATCAGCCCCAGCATTTT.

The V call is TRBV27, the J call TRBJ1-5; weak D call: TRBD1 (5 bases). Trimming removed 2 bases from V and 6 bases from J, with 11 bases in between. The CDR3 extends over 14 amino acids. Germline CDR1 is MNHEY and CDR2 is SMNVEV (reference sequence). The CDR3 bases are TGTGCCAGCAGTTTAGAGGGGAGGGGTCAGCCCCAGCATTTT. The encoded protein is CASSLEGRGQPQHF.